The rows below give T cell receptor beta chains drawn from one sample of a study of T cell changes during pregnancy in multiple sclerosis. The assay was immunoSEQ multiplex PCR, and TCRdb's table has in-frame clones only and misses some. The profile shows 56,000 or so clones, roughly 92% of them singletons. The material sequenced was CD4+ T cells from peripheral blood mononuclear cells, taken in the third trimester of pregnancy. These receptors all come from a female donor with multiple sclerosis, enrolled in a pregnancy study. Both conserved end residues are part of each CDR3. A D gene is named only where the DNA matches it firmly. A row's size may be missing; if present it is once, few, many or a size class.

d_gene: .; v_gene: TRBV28; j_gene: TRBJ1-5; abundance: .; CDR3nt: TGTGCCAGCAGTTTAGGGGGGGCCCGTAGCAATCAGCCCCAGCATTTT; CDR3aa: CASSLGGARSNQPQHF
d_gene: TRBD1; v_gene: TRBV14; j_gene: TRBJ2-2; abundance: .; CDR3nt: TGTGCCAGCAGCTTTCGCCAGACAGGGACCGGGGAGCTGTTTTTT; CDR3aa: CASSFRQTGTGELFF
d_gene: TRBD2; v_gene: TRBV28; j_gene: TRBJ2-1; abundance: .; CDR3nt: TGTGCCAGCACCCTCCTCGGACTAGCGGACAATGAGCAGTTCTTC; CDR3aa: CASTLLGLADNEQFF
d_gene: .; v_gene: TRBV7-2; j_gene: TRBJ1-2; abundance: .; CDR3nt: TGTGCCAGCAGCTCGCGGACAGCTAACTATGGCTACACCTTC; CDR3aa: CASSSRTANYGYTF
d_gene: .; v_gene: TRBV5-1; j_gene: TRBJ2-5; abundance: .; CDR3nt: TGCGCCAGCAGCTTGGAGGGGGAGACCCAGTACTTC; CDR3aa: CASSLEGETQYF
d_gene: .; v_gene: TRBV29-1; j_gene: TRBJ1-5; abundance: .; CDR3nt: TGCAGCGTTGATCCGGGGGGCAATCAGCCCCAGCATTTT; CDR3aa: CSVDPGGNQPQHF
d_gene: .; v_gene: TRBV7-2; j_gene: TRBJ1-5; abundance: .; CDR3nt: TGTGCCAGCAGCTTAGCGTCCGGGTTACGGCATCAGCCCCAGCATTTT; CDR3aa: CASSLASGLRHQPQHF
d_gene: TRBD1; v_gene: TRBV4-3; j_gene: TRBJ2-7; abundance: .; CDR3nt: TGCGCCAGCAGCCAGGGGGACAGGGGCTACGAGCAGTACTTC; CDR3aa: CASSQGDRGYEQYF
d_gene: TRBD1; v_gene: TRBV7-3; j_gene: TRBJ1-2; abundance: .; CDR3nt: TGTGCCAGCAGCTTAGAGGGACAGGGCTATGGCTACACCTTC; CDR3aa: CASSLEGQGYGYTF
d_gene: .; v_gene: TRBV2; j_gene: TRBJ2-5; abundance: .; CDR3nt: TGTGCCAGCAGTGAAGCGAGAACAGACCAAGAGACCCAGTACTTC; CDR3aa: CASSEARTDQETQYF
d_gene: .; v_gene: TRBV14; j_gene: TRBJ2-3; abundance: .; CDR3nt: TGTGCCAGCAGCCTGCAGGGCACAGATACGCAGTATTTT; CDR3aa: CASSLQGTDTQYF
d_gene: .; v_gene: TRBV25-1; j_gene: TRBJ2-3; abundance: .; CDR3nt: TGTGCCAGCAGTAGAAGCGGAAGCACAGATACGCAGTATTTT; CDR3aa: CASSRSGSTDTQYF
d_gene: .; v_gene: TRBV4-2; j_gene: TRBJ2-7; abundance: .; CDR3nt: TGTGCCAGCTCACTCGGGAGAAATGGCGAGCAGTACTTC; CDR3aa: CASSLGRNGEQYF
d_gene: TRBD1; v_gene: TRBV5-6; j_gene: TRBJ2-3; abundance: .; CDR3nt: TGTGCCAGCAGCCAGACAGGGGCCCCTTCCCAGTATTTT; CDR3aa: CASSQTGAPSQYF
d_gene: TRBD1; v_gene: TRBV25-1; j_gene: TRBJ1-1; abundance: .; CDR3nt: TGTGCCAGCGGTTCGTTCGGGACAGGTCTCACTGAAGCTTTCTTT; CDR3aa: CASGSFGTGLTEAFF
d_gene: TRBD1; v_gene: TRBV5-1; j_gene: TRBJ2-7; abundance: once; CDR3nt: TGCGCCAGCAGGCGGGGGGTGGGACAGGGGACAGACGAGCAGTACTTC; CDR3aa: CASRRGVGQGTDEQYF
d_gene: .; v_gene: TRBV2; j_gene: TRBJ2-7; abundance: .; CDR3nt: TGTGCCAGCAGTGATGCGAGCGGGACAACCTACGAGCAGTACTTC; CDR3aa: CASSDASGTTYEQYF
d_gene: .; v_gene: TRBV5-6; j_gene: TRBJ2-1; abundance: .; CDR3nt: TGTGCCAGCAGCTTGATCACTGGGAGTGAGCAGTTCTTC; CDR3aa: CASSLITGSEQFF
d_gene: TRBD1; v_gene: TRBV6-1; j_gene: TRBJ1-2; abundance: once; CDR3nt: TGTGCCAGCAGTGACAAGGGGTGGGACAGACCGTCTCGGGCTGGTGGCTACACCTTC; CDR3aa: CASSDKGWDRPSRAGGYTF
d_gene: .; v_gene: TRBV7-8; j_gene: TRBJ1-2; abundance: .; CDR3nt: TGTGCCAGCAGCTTGCGGGGGGCCTATGGTGACACCTTC; CDR3aa: CASSLRGAYGDTF
d_gene: .; v_gene: TRBV18; j_gene: TRBJ1-1; abundance: .; CDR3nt: TGTGCCAGCTCACCAGAGGCAGGCAGGGCGAACACTGAAGCTTTCTTT; CDR3aa: CASSPEAGRANTEAFF
d_gene: TRBD1; v_gene: TRBV28; j_gene: TRBJ1-1; abundance: .; CDR3nt: TGTGCCAGCAGACTACAGGGGGCGAGCACTGAAGCTTTCTTT; CDR3aa: CASRLQGASTEAFF
d_gene: TRBD1; v_gene: TRBV19; j_gene: TRBJ1-1; abundance: few; CDR3nt: TGTGCCAGTAGTCCCCCCAGACAGGGGATGAACACTGAAGCTTTCTTT; CDR3aa: CASSPPRQGMNTEAFF
d_gene: TRBD2; v_gene: TRBV5-4; j_gene: TRBJ2-3; abundance: once; CDR3nt: TGTGCCAGCAGCCCCGCCGGGACTAGGGTCCGCACAGATACGCAGTATTTT; CDR3aa: CASSPAGTRVRTDTQYF
d_gene: .; v_gene: TRBV20-1; j_gene: TRBJ2-7; abundance: .; CDR3nt: TGCAGTGCTAGAGGGGACTACGAGCAGTACTTC; CDR3aa: CSARGDYEQYF
d_gene: .; v_gene: TRBV7-9; j_gene: TRBJ2-3; abundance: .; CDR3nt: TGTGCCAGCAGCTTAGGGGAGTCAGATACGCAGTATTTT; CDR3aa: CASSLGESDTQYF
d_gene: TRBD1; v_gene: TRBV10-1; j_gene: TRBJ1-2; abundance: .; CDR3nt: TGCGCCAGCCTTGGGACAGGGGTTTTATTTAACTATGGCTACACCTTC; CDR3aa: CASLGTGVLFNYGYTF
d_gene: TRBD2; v_gene: TRBV6-5; j_gene: TRBJ2-1; abundance: .; CDR3nt: TGTGCCAGCAAGCGGGAGAGACTACGATATGAGCAGTTCTTC; CDR3aa: CASKRERLRYEQFF
d_gene: .; v_gene: TRBV18; j_gene: TRBJ2-7; abundance: .; CDR3nt: TGTGCCAGCTCACCTCAGGGGTCGTACGAGCAGTACTTC; CDR3aa: CASSPQGSYEQYF
d_gene: .; v_gene: TRBV6-5; j_gene: TRBJ1-6; abundance: .; CDR3nt: TGTGCCAGCAGTTATCGGACAATTTCCTATAATTCACCCCTCCACTTT; CDR3aa: CASSYRTISYNSPLHF
d_gene: .; v_gene: TRBV15; j_gene: TRBJ1-5; abundance: .; CDR3nt: TGTGCCACCGGGAGAGCGAGTAATCAGCCCCAGCATTTT; CDR3aa: CATGRASNQPQHF
d_gene: .; v_gene: TRBV6-5; j_gene: TRBJ1-4; abundance: .; CDR3nt: TGTGCCAGCAGCCGGGGTGAAAAACTGTTTTTT; CDR3aa: CASSRGEKLFF
d_gene: TRBD2; v_gene: TRBV28; j_gene: TRBJ2-3; abundance: .; CDR3nt: TGTGCCAGCAGTTTCCCCTTCAGCATGGCGGGGGACACAGATACGCAGTATTTT; CDR3aa: CASSFPFSMAGDTDTQYF
d_gene: .; v_gene: TRBV7-3; j_gene: TRBJ2-7; abundance: .; CDR3nt: TGTGCCAGCAGCCTACAGGGGGGACTATCCTACGAGCAGTACTTC; CDR3aa: CASSLQGGLSYEQYF
d_gene: TRBD1; v_gene: TRBV9; j_gene: TRBJ2-3; abundance: .; CDR3nt: TGTGCCAGCAGCACCCGGACAGGGGACACAGATACGCAGTATTTT; CDR3aa: CASSTRTGDTDTQYF
d_gene: TRBD1; v_gene: TRBV11-3; j_gene: TRBJ2-7; abundance: .; CDR3nt: TGTGCCAGCAGCCGGACAGGGAGCGAGCAGTACTTC; CDR3aa: CASSRTGSEQYF
d_gene: TRBD2; v_gene: TRBV13; j_gene: TRBJ2-7; abundance: .; CDR3nt: TGTGCCAGCAGCTTAGGGCGGGAGATCTCCTACGAGCAGTACTTC; CDR3aa: CASSLGREISYEQYF
d_gene: TRBD1; v_gene: TRBV4-2; j_gene: TRBJ1-2; abundance: .; CDR3nt: TGTGCCAGCAGCCAAGAGGGGACAGCTACTAACTATGGCTACACCTTC; CDR3aa: CASSQEGTATNYGYTF
d_gene: TRBD2; v_gene: TRBV7-6; j_gene: TRBJ2-5; abundance: .; CDR3nt: TGTGCCAGCAGCTATACGGGACTAGCGGTCCAAGAGACCCAGTACTTC; CDR3aa: CASSYTGLAVQETQYF
d_gene: TRBD1; v_gene: TRBV6-6; j_gene: TRBJ1-2; abundance: few; CDR3nt: TGTGCCAGCAGTTACCCTGGGACAGGGCTAAACTATGGCTACACCTTC; CDR3aa: CASSYPGTGLNYGYTF
d_gene: .; v_gene: TRBV28; j_gene: TRBJ1-4; abundance: .; CDR3nt: TGTGCCAGCAGTTTGGCGGGGAGTAATGAAAAACTGTTTTTT; CDR3aa: CASSLAGSNEKLFF
d_gene: .; v_gene: TRBV6-5; j_gene: TRBJ2-7; abundance: .; CDR3nt: TGTGCCAGCAGTTTAGTTGGGCCCTACGAGCAGTACTTC; CDR3aa: CASSLVGPYEQYF
d_gene: .; v_gene: TRBV2; j_gene: TRBJ2-1; abundance: .; CDR3nt: TGTGCCAGCAGTGAGTTCCCGAATGAGCAGTTCTTC; CDR3aa: CASSEFPNEQFF
d_gene: TRBD2; v_gene: TRBV7-9; j_gene: TRBJ2-1; abundance: .; CDR3nt: TGTGCCAGCAGCTTGCTAGCGGGAGGTTTCAATGAGCAGTTCTTC; CDR3aa: CASSLLAGGFNEQFF
d_gene: TRBD2; v_gene: TRBV30; j_gene: TRBJ2-2; abundance: .; CDR3nt: TGTGCCTGGAGAAAGCGGGAGGGCGTCACCGGGGAGCTGTTTTTT; CDR3aa: CAWRKREGVTGELFF
d_gene: .; v_gene: TRBV19; j_gene: TRBJ2-5; abundance: .; CDR3nt: TGTGCCAGTAGTATAGCCCGGGGAGAGACCCAGTACTTC; CDR3aa: CASSIARGETQYF
d_gene: .; v_gene: TRBV18; j_gene: TRBJ2-7; abundance: few; CDR3nt: TGTGCCAGCTCACCTTCTCCAATTCTACACGAGCAGTACTTC; CDR3aa: CASSPSPILHEQYF
d_gene: TRBD1; v_gene: TRBV5-1; j_gene: TRBJ2-7; abundance: .; CDR3nt: TGCGCCAGCAGCACGACCCGTCGGACAGGGAATTTGGAGCAGTACTTC; CDR3aa: CASSTTRRTGNLEQYF
d_gene: TRBD1; v_gene: TRBV5-1; j_gene: TRBJ2-3; abundance: .; CDR3nt: TGCGCCAGCAGCCGTACAGGGGCAGTAGTGTATATTACAGATACGCAGTATTTT; CDR3aa: CASSRTGAVVYITDTQYF